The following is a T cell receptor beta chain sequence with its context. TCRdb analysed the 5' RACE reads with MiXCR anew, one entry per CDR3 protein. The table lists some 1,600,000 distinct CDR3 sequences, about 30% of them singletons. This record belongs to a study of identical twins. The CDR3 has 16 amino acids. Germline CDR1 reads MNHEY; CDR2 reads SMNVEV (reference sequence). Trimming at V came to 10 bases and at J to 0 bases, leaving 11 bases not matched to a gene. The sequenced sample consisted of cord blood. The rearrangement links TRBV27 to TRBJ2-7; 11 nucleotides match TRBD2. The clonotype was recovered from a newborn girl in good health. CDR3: CATKGLAEWASYEQYF. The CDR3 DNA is TGTGCCACCAAGGGACTAGCGGAGTGGGCCTCCTACGAGCAGTACTTC.